Presented here are 13 T cell receptor beta chains from one specimen sequenced in a study of vaccination and CD4 T cells after COVID-19. Sequenced with the Oncomine TCR Beta short-read assay was DNA taken from cultured CD4+ T cells. MiXCR, applied by TCRdb to the PCR reads, yields one record per CDR3 protein. Of approximately 16,000 distinct CDR3 sequences listed, approximately 56% are singletons. Which antigens these TCRs recognize remains unknown. Treatment here: roughly 10-day PBMC culture with coronavirus spike peptide pools or control peptides (ViraFEST assay). Sequences were obtained from CD4+ T cells from blood, cultured in vitro. The receptors here all came from a human donor who had recovered from COVID-19.

The chain carries TRBV5-1 and TRBJ1-2; 9 bases fit TRBD1. This CDR3 has 14 amino acids. Germline V gene lookup returns CDR1 SGHRS and CDR2 YFSETQ. After removal of 1 base from V and 6 bases from J, the junction contained 4 bases not matched to a gene. The DNA for the CDR3 is TGCGCCAGCAGCTTGACAGGGGGCAGGAATGGCTACACCTTC. This encodes CASSLTGGRNGYTF.

This clonotype turned up a few times. The chain joins TRBV7-2 to TRBJ1-5, with D unresolved. The CDR3 has 13 amino acids. Germline assignment: CDR1 SGHTA and CDR2 FQGNSA. V was cut by 3 bases and J by 7 bases, with 10 bases left in between. The CDR3, as DNA: TGTGCCAGCAGCTTTATAGATGGACAGCCCCAGCATTTT. Its translation is CASSFIDGQPQHF.

In its sample, this clonotype was seen once. The genes are TRBV24-1 and TRBJ2-5, with TRBD1 identical over 7 bases. The CDR3 runs to 15 residues. Germline V lookup: CDR1 KGHDR, CDR2 SFDVKD. Trimming took 0 bases from V and 4 from J; bases not matched to a gene: 4. The CDR3 sequence: CATSDLHRGPETQYF. CDR3 DNA sequence: TGTGCCACCAGTGATTTGCACAGGGGTCCAGAGACCCAGTACTTC.

The V and J genes are TRBV20-1 and TRBJ2-7; the D is unclear. The germline V gene encodes CDR1 DFQATT and CDR2 SNEGSKA (reference sequence). The V end lost 3 bases, the J end lost 4 bases, and 7 bases lay between the germline ends. CDR3 length: 11 amino acids. The CDR3 DNA follows: TGCAGTGCTAGTAAGGGTTACGAGCAGTACTTC. As protein: CSASKGYEQYF.

The chain joins TRBV20-1 to TRBJ2-1, with D unresolved. The CDR3 extends over 10 amino acids. Germline V lookup: CDR1 DFQATT, CDR2 SNEGSKA (reference sequence). The CDR3 bases are TGCAGCGCCGCCCGCAATGAGCAGTTCTTC. Translated, it gives CSAARNEQFF.

There are a few counts of this clonotype. The V and J genes are TRBV20-1 and TRBJ1-5, with D perhaps matching TRBD1 (5 bases). V was pared by 4 bases and J by 5 bases, with 21 bases between. Germline CDR1 and CDR2: DFQATT and SNEGSKA (reference sequence). CDR3 length: 16 amino acids. The CDR3 reads CSATRWGSTTDQPQHF. CDR3 nucleotides: TGCAGTGCTACCAGGTGGGGGAGTACGACAGATCAGCCCCAGCATTTT.

A note on this clonotype: Because the CDR3 is missing its conserved closing phenylalanine or tryptophan, this is likely a read error. This rearrangement joins TRBV19 to TRBJ1-2; 8 bases fit TRBD1. Germline assignment: CDR1 LNHDA and CDR2 SQIVND (reference sequence). V lost 7 bases to trimming and J lost 8 bases; unmatched junction nucleotides: 9. The CDR3 is 13 residues long. This CDR3 reads CASTDQGAQGYTS. The CDR3 nucleotides read TGTGCCAGTACCGACCAGGGGGCGCAAGGCTACACCTCC.

CDR3 sequence (DNA): TGTGCCAGCAGCCCTAGCAGGGTCGAGCAGTACTTC. It translates to CASSPSRVEQYF. This chain joins TRBV7-2 and TRBJ2-7; D is tentatively TRBD1 or TRBD2 (5 bases each). V was shortened by 5 bases and J by 6 bases, with 11 bases between the two germline ends. The germline CDR1 and CDR2 sequences are SGHTA and FQGNSA. This CDR3 contains 12 residues. Using reference TRBV7-2 and TRBJ2-7 for the parts outside the CDR3, the full variable domain is GAGVSQSPSNKVTEKGKDVELRCDPISGHTALYWYRQSLGQGLEFLIYFQGNSAPDKSGLPSDRFSAERTGGSVSTLTIQRTQQEDSAVYLCASSPSRVEQYFGPGTRLTVT.

The chain joins TRBV12-3 or TRBV12-4 to TRBJ1-6, with D possibly matching TRBD1 (6 bases). Trimming took off 1 base at V and 6 bases at J, with 10 bases between the two ends. The CDR3 has 15 residues. The CDR3 region is CASSLVGGSNSPLHF. The CDR3 region has the DNA TGTGCCAGCAGTTTAGTGGGGGGCTCTAATTCACCCCTCCACTTT.

This chain joins TRBV19 and TRBJ2-3; unclear D gene. The germline gives CDR1 LNHDA, CDR2 SQIVND (reference sequence). The V end lost 11 bases, the J end lost 4 bases, and 16 bases lay between the germline ends. The CDR3 is made up of 13 amino acids. CDR3 loop: CASSGILSDTQYF. The CDR3 nucleotides read TGTGCCTCATCTGGGATTTTGTCAGATACGCAGTATTTT.

V is TRBV11-2 and J is TRBJ2-5, with D tentatively TRBD1 or TRBD2 (5 bases each). The CDR3 spans 14 residues. The V and J ends lost 5 bases and 0 bases respectively, with 10 bases between them. The germline V gene has CDR1 SGHAT and CDR2 FQNNGV. DNA for the CDR3: TGTGCCAGCAGCACCGGGGCGTACCAAGAGACCCAGTACTTC. Amino acid sequence: CASSTGAYQETQYF.

The rearrangement uses TRBV30 and TRBJ2-3; D is possibly TRBD1 or TRBD2 (5 bases each). The CDR3 has 14 residues. With 7 bases removed from V and 11 bases from J, the gap between germline ends came to 25 bases. Germline V lookup: CDR1 GTSNPN, CDR2 SVGIG (reference sequence). The CDR3 nucleotides read TGTGCCTCCCCTGGGGAGCAGGGCGGGCTGAAGCAGTATTTT. It codes for CASPGEQGGLKQYF.

This clonotype was recorded a few times. The gene calls are TRBV20-1 and TRBJ2-1, with 8 bases identical to TRBD2. This CDR3 is built from 16 residues. Germline-derived CDR1 and CDR2 are DFQATT and SNEGSKA (reference sequence). The ends lost 6 bases at V and 2 bases at J; junction bases unmatched: 12. The CDR3: CSAESTRGATYNEQFF. Here the CDR3 DNA reads TGCAGTGCCGAGAGCACGCGGGGGGCCACCTACAATGAGCAGTTCTTC.